The clone carrying this T cell receptor beta chain was observed at least ten times. Its antigen is not identified. The sample is drawn from a study of human T cells and chemical hapten exposure. Looking at the study overall: An area of 2 cm by approximately 2 cm on upper inner arm skin received 2% DPC for sensitization.

Time point in this sample: patch test 2, 6 weeks after DPC sensitization. Noted treatment: therapeutic diphenylcyclopropenone sensitization with weekly scalp DPC. Ahead of each patch test application, blood was drawn. In the library, unique molecular identifiers were attached to individual cDNA molecules. TCRdb re-called the RACE reads with MiXCR, one entry per CDR3 protein. The sample records approximately 84,000 distinct CDR3 sequences, roughly 12% being singletons. Study-level points and caveats: Given that the donors had alopecia, their immune response may differ from that seen in healthy people.

The ends were cut back, 6 bases at V and 9 bases at J, with 9 bases in the middle. Germline V CDR1 and CDR2: DFQATT, SNEGSKA (reference sequence). There are 11 residues in the CDR3. The chain employs TRBV20-1 and TRBJ1-6; D unresolved. The specimen comprised whole blood, sampled in connection with sensitization to the hapten diphenylcyclopropenone (DPC). This receptor was identified in a man in his late teens or twenties with alopecia areata. Some clones in this sample may be carry-over from other donors' samples. The CDR3 sequence: CSAKPLSPLHF. CDR3 sequence (DNA): TGCAGTGCCAAGCCCCTTTCACCCCTCCACTTT.